The 5 T cell receptor beta chains below come from one sample, sequenced in a study of beta chain features in type 1 diabetes. Expressed TCRB transcripts were sequenced because the entire RNA isolate underwent reverse transcription. The data were produced by immunoSEQ multiplex PCR, yet TCRdb's version contains in-frame clones alone and is incomplete. The data show approximately 470,000 clones, about 32% seen once. The specimen sequenced was naive CD4+ T cells from blood. The receptors here all came from a man between 18 and 29 years old in good health.

Only one count was recorded for this clone. This rearrangement joins TRBV2 to TRBJ2-3, with TRBD1 as a possible D gene (5 bases). Per the germline V gene, CDR1 is SNHLY and CDR2 is FYNNEI. Trimming pared 6 bases from V and 0 bases from J, leaving 16 bases between. The CDR3 totals 16 residues. The CDR3 region is CASSVEQVSSTDTQYF. The CDR3 region has the DNA TGTGCCAGCAGCGTTGAACAGGTCTCCAGCACAGATACGCAGTATTTT.

The V and J genes are TRBV5-1 and TRBJ2-4; perhaps TRBD1 as D (5 bases). The V gene's germline CDR1 is SGHRS and CDR2 YFSETQ. CDR3 size: 14 residues. Trimming removed 0 bases from V and 4 bases from J, with 8 bases in between. The CDR3 nucleotides read TGCGCCAGCAGCTTGGCGCAGGGAAAAAACATTCAGTACTTC. Its protein product is CASSLAQGKNIQYF.

This clone was found a few times. This specimen includes other DNA sequences encoding the same CDR3. The genes are TRBV11-2 and TRBJ2-5; D call uncertain. Looked up from germline, CDR1 is SGHAT and CDR2 is FQNNGV. The CDR3 length is 11 residues. V lost 3 bases to trimming and J lost 5 bases, with 4 bases between them. Written as DNA, the CDR3 is TGTGCCAGCAGCTTGGGCGAGACCCAGTACTTC. Translation: CASSLGETQYF.

The chain links TRBV6-6 to TRBJ2-5, with 9 bases lining up with TRBD2. Germline V gives CDR1 MNHNY, CDR2 SVGAGI (reference sequence). The trim removed 10 bases at V and 5 bases at J, leaving 2 bases unmatched. The CDR3 has 11 amino acids. The DNA of the CDR3 is TGTGCCACGAGCGGGAGGGAGACCCAGTACTTC. Amino acid sequence: CATSGRETQYF.

This clone was seen a handful of times. The V gene is TRBV29-1, the J gene TRBJ2-5, with D unresolved. Germline values: CDR1 SQVTM, CDR2 ANQGSEA. There are 12 residues in the CDR3. Trimming stripped 5 bases from V and 1 base from J, with 8 bases between. The CDR3 here is CSVHEVQETQYF. CDR3 bases: TGCAGCGTTCATGAGGTCCAAGAGACCCAGTACTTC.